This entry lists 16 T cell receptor beta chains sequenced from one sample in a study of blood T cell repertoires in COVID-19. Measured with immunoSEQ multiplex PCR; TCRdb has only the in-frame clones, and not every one. The sample lists about 140,000 clones, around 89% occurring once. Material: peripheral blood. The receptors come from a woman aged 80 or older with acute or convalescent COVID-19.

This clone was recorded once. The CDR3: CASSHGGGTQETQYF. The CDR3 DNA reads as TGCGCCAGCAGCCACGGGGGGGGCACTCAAGAGACCCAGTACTTC. This chain connects TRBV4-1 to TRBJ2-5, with TRBD2 matching 8 bases. Germline values: CDR1 MGHRA, CDR2 YSYEKL. The CDR3 is made up of 15 amino acids. V was pared by 3 bases and J by 2 bases, with 5 bases of the junction left unmatched.

This clone was found once. The chain is built from TRBV19 and TRBJ2-3; 9 bases are shared with TRBD1. Germline-derived CDR1 and CDR2 are LNHDA and SQIVND (reference sequence). The CDR3 totals 15 residues. V shed 3 bases, J shed 6 bases, and the junction held 7 bases outside the gene matches. This CDR3 reads CASSIGDRVRDTQYF. The CDR3 nucleotides are TGTGCCAGTAGTATCGGGGACAGGGTTAGGGATACGCAGTATTTT.

This clone appeared a few times. This chain uses TRBV18 with TRBJ2-6; TRBD2 is a possible D gene (5 bases). The length of the CDR3 is 18 residues. Trimming took 3 bases from V and 0 from J, leaving 15 bases between them. Germline V gene lookup returns CDR1 KGHSH and CDR2 LQKENI. CDR3 sequence (DNA): TGTGCCAGCTCACCCCCCCTTGGACTGTACTCTGGGGCCAACGTCCTGACTTTC. Amino acid sequence: CASSPPLGLYSGANVLTF.

This clone showed up just a few times. The rearrangement links TRBV10-3 to TRBJ1-3; tentative D call: TRBD1 (5 bases). The CDR3 consists of 13 residues. Trimming pared 6 bases from V and 7 bases from J, leaving 13 bases between. Per the germline V gene, CDR1 is ENHRY and CDR2 is SYGVKD. The CDR3 bases are TGTGCCATCAGCAGCAGGGATCCCAACACCATATATTTT. Translation: CAISSRDPNTIYF.

The chain is built from TRBV30 and TRBJ2-1; the D gene is possibly TRBD2 (6 bases). The CDR3 totals 16 residues. V was cut by 5 bases and J by 5 bases, with 22 bases left in between. Germline loops: CDR1 GTSNPN, CDR2 SVGIG (reference sequence). The chain's CDR3 is CAWRPSLAREDNEQFF. The CDR3 coding sequence is TGTGCCTGGCGCCCAAGTCTAGCGAGGGAAGACAATGAGCAGTTCTTC.

The rearrangement links TRBV6-4 to TRBJ1-5; a weak D match, TRBD1 (6 bases). The CDR3 extends over 16 amino acids. With 3 bases removed from V and 2 bases from J, the gap between germline ends came to 14 bases. CDR1 and CDR2 (germline): MRHNA, SNTAGT. CDR3 DNA sequence: TGTGCCAGCAGTGATAACAGGGTTGTTGGCAATCAGCCCCAGCATTTT. Encoded protein: CASSDNRVVGNQPQHF.

The chain employs TRBV5-6 and TRBJ2-5; 12 bases are shared with TRBD2. This CDR3 contains 18 residues. V shed 1 base and J 5 bases; nucleotides not matched to a gene: 12. Germline CDR1 is SGHDT and CDR2 is YYEEEE. Here the CDR3 DNA reads TGTGCCAGCAGCTTGCTACCGGGACTAGCGGGTAGCTTGGAGACCCAGTACTTC. Its protein is CASSLLPGLAGSLETQYF.

The CDR3 DNA sequence: TGTGCCAGCAGCTCGGAGGACAGTTTCTATGGCTACACCTTC. Translating it yields CASSSEDSFYGYTF. The J gene is TRBJ1-2, the V gene TRBV11-1; D may be TRBD1 (6 bases). CDR1 and CDR2 (germline): SGHAT, FQDESV (reference sequence). V lost 4 bases, J lost 4 bases, and 13 bases lay in between. The CDR3 runs 14 residues.

To note about this clone: The junction departs from germline at one end; a sequencing error may be responsible. V gene TRBV3-1 (or the pseudogene TRBV3-2) combines with J gene TRBJ1-1; possible D gene TRBD1, 6 bases. The CDR3 runs 12 residues. Germline CDR1 and CDR2: LGHDT and YNNKEL (reference sequence). Written as DNA, the CDR3 is TGTGCCAGCAGCAAAGATGAAAGGGGGTCTTTCTTT. It translates to CASSKDERGSFF.

This sequence joins TRBV19 and TRBJ1-4; no firm D call. V lost 5 bases and J 0 bases, leaving 16 bases between the germline ends. Germline-derived CDR1 and CDR2 are LNHDA and SQIVND (reference sequence). The CDR3 length is 17 residues. As DNA, the CDR3 is TGTGCCAGTAGTCGGGTAGGGAGAGGCGCAACTAATGAAAAACTGTTTTTT. Protein product: CASSRVGRGATNEKLFF.

The chain uses TRBV5-1 and TRBJ2-7, with 11 positions matching TRBD1. The CDR3 runs 15 residues. The germline CDR1 and CDR2 sequences are SGHRS and YFSETQ. J lost 5 bases, V lost 3 bases, and 7 bases had no gene match. The CDR3 DNA follows: TGCGCCAGCAGCTGGGCCGGGACAGGGGGTGACGAGCAGTACTTC. Encoded protein: CASSWAGTGGDEQYF. Filled out from reference TRBV5-1 and TRBJ2-7, the complete variable domain reads KAGVTQTPRYLIKTRGQQVTLSCSPISGHRSVSWYQQTPGQGLQFLFEYFSETQRNKGNFPGRFSGRQFSNSRSEMNVSTLELGDSALYLCASSWAGTGGDEQYFGPGTRLTVT.

The chain recombines TRBV9 with TRBJ2-5; 11 bases align to TRBD2. Per germline, CDR1 SGDLS and CDR2 YYNGEE. V lost 4 bases, J lost 2 bases, and 7 bases stayed unmatched. This CDR3 has 16 amino acids. CDR3 in amino acids: CASSPTSGGRQETQYF. The CDR3 DNA reads TGTGCCAGCAGCCCTACTAGCGGGGGCCGGCAAGAGACCCAGTACTTC.

This clone appeared a single time. This chain links TRBV28 with TRBJ2-5; 14 nucleotides agree with TRBD2. The CDR3 consists of 16 residues. Trimming at V came to 10 bases and at J to 1 base, leaving 8 bases not matched to a gene. Germline V lookup: CDR1 MDHEN, CDR2 SYDVKM. For the CDR3, the DNA is TGTGCCATTGGGACTAGCGGGGGACAGCTCCAAGAGACCCAGTACTTC. As protein: CAIGTSGGQLQETQYF.

The CDR3 sequence is CASSVRQDQETQYF. The CDR3 nucleotides are TGTGCCAGCAGCGTAAGACAGGACCAAGAGACCCAGTACTTC. The rearrangement uses TRBV9 and TRBJ2-5; D possibly corresponds to TRBD1 (6 bases). The V gene lost 1 base and the J gene lost 0 bases, with 7 bases spanning the gap. Germline V gene lookup returns CDR1 SGDLS and CDR2 YYNGEE. The CDR3 runs 14 residues.

This clone was seen only once. The chain couples TRBV3-1 (or the pseudogene TRBV3-2) to TRBJ1-3; D perhaps matches TRBD1 (5 bases). Germline lookup yields CDR1 LGHDT and CDR2 YNNKEL (reference sequence). V was shortened by 0 bases and J by 7 bases, with 7 bases between the two germline ends. This CDR3 spans 13 amino acids. For the CDR3, the DNA is TGTGCCAGCAGCCAAGATGCAGGGAACACCATATATTTT. It yields the protein CASSQDAGNTIYF.

This chain joins TRBV5-1 and TRBJ2-2, with 7 bases lining up with TRBD2. CDR3 length: 16 residues. Germline CDR1 is SGHRS and CDR2 is YFSETQ. J was trimmed by 3 bases and V by 4 bases; bases with no gene match: 9. The CDR3 region has the DNA TGCGCCAGCAGCATCAACGCGGGGGTCGACACCGGGGAGCTGTTTTTT. Its protein product is CASSINAGVDTGELFF.